The clone carrying this T cell receptor (beta chain) was counted a single time. Everyone who donated was a Caucasian adult who lived in Nashville, Tennessee. This entry belongs to a study of shared clonotypes between healthy human individuals. Study-level information: Contributing individuals were two females and a few males aged 18 to 49.

Unsorted PBMC replicate PCRs drew on around 270 ng DNA, representing some 32,000 T cell genomes. TCRdb keeps only in-frame clones here, not all; method: immunoSEQ multiplex PCR. The sample includes 550,000 to 600,000 clones, roughly 79% of them seen just once. The CDR3 spans 14 residues. The germline CDR1 and CDR2 sequences are SEHNR and FQNEAQ (reference sequence). The V end was cut by 3 bases, the J end by 5 bases, with 13 bases between. Sequenced: PBMCs. The sequence came from a woman aged 35 to 49 in good health. Some clones in this sample may be carry-over from other donors' samples. The chain has TRBV7-9 and TRBJ2-5; the D gene is possibly TRBD2 (6 bases). CDR3: CASSLWGDRETQYF. CDR3 sequence (DNA): TGTGCCAGCAGCTTGTGGGGGGACCGGGAGACCCAGTACTTC.